This T cell receptor beta chain is from a study of OX40 agonist ivuxolimab in advanced cancers. The overall study: Ivuxolimab was delivered to patients intravenously every 2 weeks at doses spanning 0.01 to 10 mg/kg. Among those treated, three patients had partial responses, one with hepatocellular carcinoma and two with cutaneous melanoma. Whole-study findings and limits: Antigen specificity was not determined for the expanded peripheral T cells.

Trimming took off 3 bases at V and 4 bases at J, with 13 bases between the two ends. The length of the CDR3 is 15 residues. CDR1 and CDR2 from the germline V gene are SGHTA and FQGNSA. A remark on this clone: Antigen specificity is unknown.

With baseline, cycle 4 day 1, and cycle 7 day 1 as timepoints, blood was sampled. Here immunoSEQ multiplex PCR was the method, and the copy in TCRdb shows in-frame clones only, minus some. Altogether tens of thousands of clones are present, more than 85% being singletons, with the ten largest covering 10% to 12%. The rearrangement uses TRBV7-2 and TRBJ1-3; D remains ambiguous. Sample: CD4+ or CD8+ T cells sorted from blood, taken in a trial of the OX40 agonist ivuxolimab. This receptor was obtained from an adult with an advanced solid tumor such as melanoma, head and neck, liver or kidney cancer. Here the CDR3 reads CASSLTAEAGNTIYF. Here the CDR3 DNA reads TGTGCCAGCAGCTTGACCGCGGAGGCCGGAAACACCATATATTTT.